The 32 T cell receptor beta chains presented below share a single source sample, sequenced in a study of shared clonotypes between healthy human individuals. TCRdb's copy holds only in-frame clones and misses some; the assay was immunoSEQ multiplex PCR. The table shows approximately 1.5 million clones, with 97% to 99% occurring only once. Sequencing was carried out using naive CD4+ T cells sorted from blood. As to subset: CD45RA+ positively selected. The receptors were sampled from a man aged 25-40 years in good health.

The chain carries TRBV5-5 and TRBJ1-4; no clear D. Germline V gives CDR1 SGHKS, CDR2 YYEKEE (reference sequence). The CDR3 loop spans 12 amino acids. V lost 4 bases and J lost 4, with 5 bases in between. The CDR3 DNA sequence: TGTGCCAGCAGCGACCATAATGAAAAACTGTTTTTT. Residues: CASSDHNEKLFF.

A single count supports this clone. The chain carries TRBV5-4 and TRBJ2-5; 10 bases map to TRBD2. The CDR3 length is 15 residues. Trimming cost V 0 bases and J 5 bases; bases outside gene matches: 4. CDR1 and CDR2 from the germline V gene are SGHNT and YYREEE (reference sequence). CDR3 protein: CASSLEREGLETQYF. CDR3 bases: TGTGCCAGCAGCTTGGAGCGGGAGGGCCTGGAGACCCAGTACTTC.

J is TRBJ2-2 and V is TRBV28; TRBD1 matches at 8 bases. CDR3 length: 15 residues. CDR1 is MDHEN and CDR2 is SYDVKM in the germline V gene. Germline trimming cut 8 bases from V and 7 bases from J; bases unmatched to any gene: 12. The CDR3 DNA reads TGTGCCAGCCGACTGAGGCAGGGGGCTAACGGGGAGCTGTTTTTT. This sequence encodes CASRLRQGANGELFF.

The chain combines TRBV7-8 with TRBJ2-1; 14 positions match TRBD2. The length of the CDR3 is 16 residues. With 5 bases clipped from V and 2 bases from J, the junction kept 2 bases outside the gene matches. Germline CDR1 SGHVS, CDR2 FQNEAQ. CDR3 nucleotides: TGTGCCAGCAGCCGGACTAGCGGGAGGACCTACAATGAGCAGTTCTTC. It codes for CASSRTSGRTYNEQFF.

The chain uses TRBV5-8 and TRBJ1-5, with D hard to call. The V end lost 4 bases, the J end lost 7 bases, and 12 bases lay between the germline ends. This CDR3 spans 13 amino acids. From germline, CDR1 is SGHTS and CDR2 YDEGEE. The CDR3 DNA sequence: TGTGCCAGCAGCCAGACCGTGGGACAGCCCCAGCATTTT. Its protein product is CASSQTVGQPQHF.

The V call is TRBV5-4, the J call TRBJ2-5; no clear D. Germline CDR1 and CDR2: SGHNT and YYREEE (reference sequence). V lost 1 base and J lost 3, with 10 bases in between. The CDR3 extends over 14 amino acids. The CDR3 region has the DNA TGTGCCAGCAGCTTGTTTACCCAGAAAGAGACCCAGTACTTC. Amino acids: CASSLFTQKETQYF. The full variable domain, rest sourced from reference TRBV5-4 and TRBJ2-5, is ETGVTQSPTHLIKTRGQQVTLRCSSQSGHNTVSWYQQALGQGPQFIFQYYREEENGRGNFPPRFSGLQFPNYSSELNVNALELDDSALYLCASSLFTQKETQYFGPGTRLLVL.

In its sample, this clone was seen once. The V call is TRBV6-5, the J call TRBJ2-7; D tentatively fits TRBD1 or TRBD2 (5 bases each). V was trimmed by 0 bases and J by 1 base, leaving 13 bases between them. CDR1 is MNHEY, CDR2 SVGAGI, per germline. This CDR3 has 16 amino acids. The CDR3 DNA reads as TGTGCCAGCAGTTACTCCCCCTTTGGGGGTTCCTACGAGCAGTACTTC. Translated, it gives CASSYSPFGGSYEQYF.

The chain links TRBV5-1 to TRBJ2-5, with a possible D match to TRBD1 (5 bases). This CDR3 is 12 amino acids long. CDR1 SGHRS and CDR2 YFSETQ come from the germline V gene. V was trimmed by 2 bases and J by 7 bases, leaving 9 bases between them. This chain's CDR3 is CASSLGQGTQYF. The CDR3 DNA sequence: TGCGCCAGCAGCTTAGGCCAGGGGACCCAGTACTTC.

The rearrangement links TRBV5-1 to TRBJ2-7; no clear D. Germline assignment: CDR1 SGHRS and CDR2 YFSETQ. V was trimmed by 0 bases and J by 0 bases, leaving 10 bases between them. The CDR3 runs 15 residues. This CDR3 is CASSLADTFSYEQYF. The CDR3 region has the DNA TGCGCCAGCAGCTTGGCAGATACGTTCTCCTACGAGCAGTACTTC.

This chain connects TRBV5-1 to TRBJ1-2; D possibly corresponds to TRBD1 (5 bases). From germline, CDR1 is SGHRS and CDR2 YFSETQ. There are 14 residues in the CDR3. The ends were cut back, 0 bases at V and 6 bases at J, with 12 bases in the middle. CDR3 sequence reads: CASSLVGGADGYTF. The CDR3 region has the DNA TGCGCCAGCAGCTTGGTCGGTGGGGCGGATGGCTACACCTTC.

The rearrangement joins TRBV5-1 to TRBJ2-3; tentatively, D is TRBD2 (6 bases). The V and J ends lost 3 bases and 3 bases respectively, with 14 bases between them. Per the germline V gene, CDR1 is SGHRS and CDR2 is YFSETQ. The CDR3 is 15 amino acids. The chain's CDR3 is CASSSQRAGTDTQYF. For the CDR3, the DNA is TGCGCCAGCAGCTCACAGCGGGCCGGTACAGATACGCAGTATTTT.

This clone was recorded only once. This chain connects TRBV5-1 to TRBJ2-2; D unresolved. The germline gives CDR1 SGHRS, CDR2 YFSETQ. V was pared by 0 bases and J by 1 base, with 7 bases between. The CDR3 length is 15 residues. The DNA of the CDR3 is TGCGCCAGCAGCTTGGCAACAGTGAACACCGGGGAGCTGTTTTTT. Translated, it gives CASSLATVNTGELFF.

The rearrangement uses TRBV7-3 and TRBJ2-5; weak D call: TRBD1 (5 bases). The CDR3 extends over 17 amino acids. Germline CDR1 SGHTA, CDR2 FQGTGA. V was pared by 2 bases and J by 5 bases, with 21 bases between. CDR3 loop: CASSLGPVGLNMETQYF. The CDR3 DNA reads TGTGCCAGCAGCTTAGGCCCCGTGGGGCTGAATATGGAGACCCAGTACTTC.

This chain uses TRBV18 with TRBJ2-2; D is possibly TRBD1 or TRBD2 (5 bases each). Germline V gives CDR1 KGHSH, CDR2 LQKENI. Between the trimmed V and J ends, which lost 2 bases and 0 bases, there was a span of 7 bases. CDR3 length: 15 residues. CDR3 sequence: CASSPGDPNTGELFF. CDR3 coding DNA: TGTGCCAGCTCACCAGGGGACCCGAACACCGGGGAGCTGTTTTTT.

J is TRBJ2-7 and V is TRBV27, with TRBD2 identical over 9 bases. Trimming removed 3 bases from V and 6 bases from J; junction bases left unmatched: 9. Germline V gene sequence: CDR1 MNHEY, CDR2 SMNVEV (reference sequence). The CDR3 runs to 15 residues. The CDR3 region is CASSFDSREGSEQYF. The CDR3 nucleotides are TGTGCCAGCAGTTTCGATTCGCGGGAGGGGTCCGAGCAGTACTTC.

The V call is TRBV5-4, the J call TRBJ2-2; D uncertain. Germline assignment: CDR1 SGHNT and CDR2 YYREEE (reference sequence). CDR3 length equals 14 residues. Trimming shortened V by 4 bases and J by 4 bases, and 11 bases separated the two germline ends. The CDR3 DNA reads TGTGCCAGCAGCCCCGGTCGTGGCACCGGGGAGCTGTTTTTT. Its translation is CASSPGRGTGELFF.

The gene calls are TRBV7-9 and TRBJ1-1; a weak D match, TRBD1 (6 bases). Per germline, CDR1 SEHNR and CDR2 FQNEAQ (reference sequence). This CDR3 has 18 amino acids. Trimming shortened V by 5 bases and J by 10 bases, and 32 bases separated the two germline ends. The CDR3 reads CASSGVVSAGTREGGAFF. The CDR3, as DNA: TGTGCCAGCAGCGGCGTGGTTAGTGCAGGGACACGCGAGGGTGGAGCTTTCTTT. Filled out from reference TRBV7-9 and TRBJ1-1, the complete variable domain reads DTGVSQNPRHKITKRGQNVTFRCDPISEHNRLYWYRQTLGQGPEFLTYFQNEAQLEKSRLLSDRFSAERPKGSFSTLEIQRTEQGDSAMYLCASSGVVSAGTREGGAFFGQGTRLTVV.

J is TRBJ2-1 and V is TRBV13, with D uncertain. CDR3 length equals 14 residues. Trimming left V 6 bases short and J 0 bases short, with 9 bases between. CDR1 and CDR2 (germline): PRHDT, FYEKMQ (reference sequence). The CDR3 nucleotides are TGTGCCAGCAGGCTCCTCGGCTCCTACAATGAGCAGTTCTTC. It yields the protein CASRLLGSYNEQFF.

The J gene is TRBJ1-3, the V gene TRBV6-1; possible D gene TRBD1, 6 bases. From germline, CDR1 is MNHNS and CDR2 SASEGT. V lost 7 bases and J 4 bases, leaving 8 bases between the germline ends. CDR3 length: 12 amino acids. The chain's CDR3 is CASTGQGNTIYF. The DNA for the CDR3 is TGTGCCAGCACAGGACAGGGAAACACCATATATTTT.

The chain combines TRBV5-1 with TRBJ2-1; 8 positions match TRBD2. V was clipped by 2 bases and J by 7 bases; unmatched bases: 5. Germline loops: CDR1 SGHRS, CDR2 YFSETQ. CDR3 length: 14 amino acids. The CDR3 spells CASSLMSSGNEQFF. The CDR3 nucleotides are TGCGCCAGCAGCTTAATGTCTAGCGGGAATGAGCAGTTCTTC.

CDR3 nucleotides: TGTGCCAGCAGTTCATTCCTCGCGGAGGGGGCTGTGAATCAGCCCCAGCATTTT. Amino acid sequence: CASSSFLAEGAVNQPQHF. The rearrangement links TRBV28 to TRBJ1-5, with 7 bases matching TRBD1. Germline assignment: CDR1 MDHEN and CDR2 SYDVKM. V dropped 4 bases and J dropped 4; count of bases not matched to a gene: 16. The CDR3 runs 18 residues.

The rearrangement links TRBV28 to TRBJ2-1; possibly TRBD2 for D (6 bases). Germline loops: CDR1 MDHEN, CDR2 SYDVKM. The ends were cut back, 7 bases at V and 6 bases at J, with 19 bases in the middle. The CDR3 has 15 residues. The CDR3 DNA is TGTGCCAGCACCCCGGGACTGAGGAGGTCCAATGAGCAGTTCTTC. It is translated as CASTPGLRRSNEQFF.

This sequence joins TRBV10-1 and TRBJ2-1; 9 bases fit TRBD2. Per the germline V gene, CDR1 is WNHNN and CDR2 is SYGVQD (reference sequence). With V trimmed by 10 bases and J by 5 bases, 15 bases remained unmatched. This CDR3 region has 16 residues. In DNA, the CDR3 is TGCGCCACCACCGGACTGCGCGGGAGGGGCCACAATGAGCAGTTCTTC. Protein product: CATTGLRGRGHNEQFF.

V gene TRBV2 combines with J gene TRBJ2-3; possibly TRBD1 or TRBD2 for D (7 bases each). The CDR3 sequence is 14 residues long. Germline V gene lookup returns CDR1 SNHLY and CDR2 FYNNEI. Trimming left V 7 bases short and J 4 bases short, with 15 bases between. CDR3 in DNA: TGTGCCAGCACAGACAGGGACTACGCAGATACGCAGTATTTT. It codes for CASTDRDYADTQYF.

The chain employs TRBV5-1 and TRBJ2-1, with 10 positions matching TRBD2. CDR3 length: 16 amino acids. The V gene end was trimmed by 3 bases and the J gene end by 7 bases; junction bases not matched to a gene: 10. From germline, CDR1 is SGHRS and CDR2 YFSETQ. CDR3 sequence: CASSSIPSGSRNEQFF. The CDR3 DNA sequence: TGCGCCAGCAGCTCCATCCCTAGCGGGAGTAGAAATGAGCAGTTCTTC.

This clone occurred once. J is TRBJ2-3 and V is TRBV7-9; D is possibly TRBD2 (5 bases). The CDR3 has 13 amino acids. Germline CDR1 and CDR2: SEHNR and FQNEAQ (reference sequence). Trimming shortened V by 6 bases and J by 4 bases, and 11 bases separated the two germline ends. The CDR3 sequence is CASRSPGSDTQYF. The CDR3 DNA reads TGTGCCAGCAGATCCCCGGGGTCAGATACGCAGTATTTT.

The V call is TRBV5-1, the J call TRBJ2-3, with 12 nucleotides matching TRBD1. J gave up 2 bases and V 3 bases, and 7 bases lay outside the gene matches. Germline CDR1 is SGHRS and CDR2 is YFSETQ. The length of the CDR3 is 17 residues. CDR3 coding DNA: TGCGCCAGCAGCTCCTCCGGGACAGGGGGCATCACAGATACGCAGTATTTT. Residues: CASSSSGTGGITDTQYF.

The chain links TRBV5-1 to TRBJ2-1, with TRBD1 identical over 9 bases. The germline CDR1 and CDR2 sequences are SGHRS and YFSETQ. With V trimmed by 5 bases and J by 4 bases, 7 bases remained unmatched. The CDR3 is made up of 15 amino acids. CDR3 coding DNA: TGCGCCAGCAGTTCCGGGACAGGGATATACAATGAGCAGTTCTTC. The encoded protein is CASSSGTGIYNEQFF.

V is TRBV18 and J is TRBJ2-5; D perhaps matches TRBD1 (6 bases). V lost 3 bases to trimming and J lost 5 bases, with 13 bases between them. This CDR3 region has 14 residues. Per the germline V gene, CDR1 is KGHSH and CDR2 is LQKENI. The CDR3 region is CASSPTGREETQYF. CDR3 in DNA: TGTGCCAGCTCACCGACAGGCCGAGAGGAGACCCAGTACTTC.

The rearrangement links TRBV7-6 to TRBJ2-7; D is perhaps TRBD1 (6 bases). The CDR3 contains 16 residues. CDR1 and CDR2 from the germline V gene are SGHVS and FNYEAQ. V gave up 5 bases and J gave up 5 bases, with 22 bases separating them. CDR3 coding DNA: TGTGCCAGCAGCCCCCCCGGACAGAGTTTCCCGGACGAGCAGTACTTC. Protein product: CASSPPGQSFPDEQYF.

The genes are TRBV6-6 and TRBJ2-7; 7 bases are shared with TRBD2. Germline CDR1 MNHNY, CDR2 SVGAGI (reference sequence). The V gene end was trimmed by 0 bases and the J gene end by 5 bases; junction bases not matched to a gene: 10. The CDR3 loop spans 16 amino acids. As DNA, the CDR3 is TGTGCCAGCAGTTACTCGGTCCAGCGGGGTTCTCACGAGCAGTACTTC. This codes for CASSYSVQRGSHEQYF.

This clone appeared once. V and J are TRBV9 and TRBJ2-3; D unclear. CDR3 length: 15 amino acids. V gave up 4 bases and J gave up 1 base, with 13 bases separating them. Germline CDR1 and CDR2: SGDLS and YYNGEE. CDR3 loop: CASSPAASGTDTQYF. CDR3 bases: TGTGCCAGCAGCCCCGCGGCGTCGGGCACAGATACGCAGTATTTT.